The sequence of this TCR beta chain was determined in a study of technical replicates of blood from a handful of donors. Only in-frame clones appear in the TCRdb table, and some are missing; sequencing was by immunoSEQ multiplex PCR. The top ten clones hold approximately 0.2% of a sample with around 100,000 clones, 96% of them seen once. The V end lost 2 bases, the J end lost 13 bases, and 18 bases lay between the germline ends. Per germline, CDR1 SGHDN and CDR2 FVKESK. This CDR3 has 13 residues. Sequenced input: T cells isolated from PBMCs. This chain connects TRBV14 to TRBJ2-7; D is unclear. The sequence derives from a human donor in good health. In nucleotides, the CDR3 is TGTGCCAGCAGCCAAAGCTTATTCCGCTCCTTATACTTC. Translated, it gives CASSQSLFRSLYF.